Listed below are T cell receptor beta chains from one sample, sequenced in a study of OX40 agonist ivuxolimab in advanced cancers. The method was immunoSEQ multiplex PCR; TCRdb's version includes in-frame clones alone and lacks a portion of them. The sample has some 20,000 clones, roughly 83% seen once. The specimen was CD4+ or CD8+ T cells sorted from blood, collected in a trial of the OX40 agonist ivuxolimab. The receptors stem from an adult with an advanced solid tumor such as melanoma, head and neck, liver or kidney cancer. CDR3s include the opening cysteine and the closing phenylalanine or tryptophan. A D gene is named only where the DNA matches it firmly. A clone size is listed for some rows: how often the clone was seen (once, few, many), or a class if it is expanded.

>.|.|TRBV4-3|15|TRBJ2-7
CASSQDRGGGYEQYF
TGCGCCAGCAGCCAAGATAGAGGGGGTGGCTACGAGCAGTACTTC
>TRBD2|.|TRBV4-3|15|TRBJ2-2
CASSQSRTSGGELFF
TGCGCCAGCAGCCAATCCCGGACTAGCGGCGGGGAGCTGTTTTTT
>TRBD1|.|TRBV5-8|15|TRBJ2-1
CASSLDRGVFNEQFF
TGTGCCAGCAGCTTGGACAGGGGTGTTTTCAATGAGCAGTTCTTC
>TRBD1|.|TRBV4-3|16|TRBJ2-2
CASSQELGQGAGELFF
TGCGCCAGCAGCCAAGAATTAGGACAGGGGGCCGGGGAGCTGTTTTTT
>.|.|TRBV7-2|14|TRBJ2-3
CASSLGLSTDTQYF
TGTGCCAGCAGCTTAGGGCTCAGCACAGATACGCAGTATTTT
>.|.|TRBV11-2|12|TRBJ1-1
CASSFQYTEAFF
TGTGCCAGCAGCTTTCAGTACACTGAAGCTTTCTTT
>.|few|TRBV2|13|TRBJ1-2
CASLVSEGYGYTF
TGTGCCAGCCTCGTTTCTGAGGGCTATGGCTACACCTTC
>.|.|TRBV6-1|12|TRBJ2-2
CASRQNTGELFF
TGTGCCAGCCGACAGAACACCGGGGAGCTGTTTTTT
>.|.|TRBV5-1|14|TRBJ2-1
CASTQSGLGNEQFF
TGCGCCAGCACCCAATCAGGGCTCGGGAATGAGCAGTTCTTC
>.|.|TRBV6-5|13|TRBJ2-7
CASSYYQGNEQYF
TGTGCCAGCAGTTACTATCAGGGGAACGAGCAGTACTTC
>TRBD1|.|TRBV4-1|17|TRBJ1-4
CASSQEGVGTGDEKLFF
TGCGCCAGCAGCCAAGAGGGGGTCGGGACAGGGGATGAAAAACTGTTTTTT
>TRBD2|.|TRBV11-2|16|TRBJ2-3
CASSLGSGGAWDTQYF
TGTGCCAGCAGCTTAGGTAGCGGGGGGGCCTGGGATACGCAGTATTTT
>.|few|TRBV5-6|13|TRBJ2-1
CASSFPLLGEQFF
TGTGCCAGCAGCTTTCCTCTTCTCGGTGAGCAGTTCTTC
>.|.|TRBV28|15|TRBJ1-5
CASSYRPHRNQPQHF
TGTGCCAGCAGCTACAGGCCCCACCGAAATCAGCCCCAGCATTTT
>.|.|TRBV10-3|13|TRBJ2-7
CAISEVQNYEQYF
TGTGCCATCAGTGAAGTACAGAACTACGAGCAGTACTTC
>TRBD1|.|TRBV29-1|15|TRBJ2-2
CSVESGDRNTGELFF
TGCAGCGTTGAATCAGGGGACAGGAACACCGGGGAGCTGTTTTTT
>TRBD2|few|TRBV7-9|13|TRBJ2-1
CAGREAGAPHPLF
TGTGCCGGCCGAGAAGCGGGAGCGCCTCACCCGCTCTTC
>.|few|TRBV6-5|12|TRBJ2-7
CASSYPGREQYF
TGTGCCAGCAGTTACCCAGGGAGGGAGCAGTACTTC
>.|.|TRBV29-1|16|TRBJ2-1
CSVGLWGDHSYNEQFF
TGCAGCGTTGGCCTCTGGGGGGACCACTCCTACAATGAGCAGTTCTTC
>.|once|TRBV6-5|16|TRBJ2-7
CASSYSTGTISYEQYF
TGTGCCAGCAGTTACTCCACCGGGACAATCTCCTACGAGCAGTACTTC
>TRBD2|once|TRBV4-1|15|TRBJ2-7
CASSQPRGGDNEQYF
TGCGCCAGCAGCCAACCCCGGGGGGGGGATAACGAGCAGTACTTC
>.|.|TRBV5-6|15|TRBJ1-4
CASSLAGTLNEKLFF
TGTGCCAGCAGCTTGGCGGGGACCCTTAATGAAAAACTGTTTTTT
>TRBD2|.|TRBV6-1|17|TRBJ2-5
CASSEALAGGFQETQYF
TGTGCCAGCAGTGAAGCACTAGCGGGGGGGTTCCAAGAGACCCAGTACTTC
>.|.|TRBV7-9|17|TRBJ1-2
CASSPHPDRAFNYGYTF
TGTGCCAGCAGCCCGCATCCGGACAGAGCATTTAACTATGGCTACACCTTC
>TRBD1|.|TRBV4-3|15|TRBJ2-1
CASSLGQGPSNEQFF
TGCGCCAGCAGCCTAGGACAGGGACCTTCCAATGAGCAGTTCTTC
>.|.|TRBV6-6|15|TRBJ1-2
CASEHITSTHYGYTF
TGTGCCAGCGAGCATATAACCTCCACTCACTATGGCTACACCTTC
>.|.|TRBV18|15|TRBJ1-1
CASSPVGGRNTEAFF
TGTGCCAGCTCACCTGTTGGGGGGAGGAACACTGAAGCTTTCTTT
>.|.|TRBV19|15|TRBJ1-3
CASSTGLLGGNTIYF
TGTGCCAGTAGTACGGGACTACTGGGAGGAAACACCATATATTTT
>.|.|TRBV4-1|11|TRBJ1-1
CASSSLTEAFF
TGCGCCAGCAGCTCACTAACTGAAGCTTTCTTT
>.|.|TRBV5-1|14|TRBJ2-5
CASSGADNQETQYF
TGCGCCAGCAGCGGTGCGGACAACCAAGAGACCCAGTACTTC
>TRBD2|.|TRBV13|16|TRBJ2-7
CASSPGTSGGGHEQYF
TGTGCCAGCAGCCCCGGGACTAGCGGGGGGGGGCACGAGCAGTACTTC
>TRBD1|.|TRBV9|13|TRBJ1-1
CASSDGTGSEAFF
TGTGCCAGCAGCGATGGGACAGGGAGTGAAGCTTTCTTT
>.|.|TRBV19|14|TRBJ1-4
CASSVTTHNEKLFF
TGTGCCAGTAGCGTCACGACTCATAATGAAAAACTGTTTTTT
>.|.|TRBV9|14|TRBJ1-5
CASSEDSLDQPQHF
TGTGCCAGCAGCGAGGACAGCCTCGATCAGCCCCAGCATTTT
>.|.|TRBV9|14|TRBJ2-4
CASSVGQEEVIQYF
TGTGCCAGCAGCGTAGGGCAGGAAGAGGTCATTCAGTACTTC
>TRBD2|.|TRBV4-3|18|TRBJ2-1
CASSQEGVAGNSYNEQFF
TGCGCCAGCAGCCAAGAAGGAGTAGCGGGGAATTCCTACAATGAGCAGTTCTTC
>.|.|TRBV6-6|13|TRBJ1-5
CASSLLGNQPQHF
TGTGCCAGCAGTTTATTAGGCAATCAGCCCCAGCATTTT
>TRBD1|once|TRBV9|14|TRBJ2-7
CASSEGTGAYEQYF
TGTGCCAGCAGCGAAGGGACAGGGGCCTACGAGCAGTACTTC
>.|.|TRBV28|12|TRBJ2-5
CASRDSQETQYF
TGTGCCAGCAGGGACAGCCAAGAGACCCAGTACTTC
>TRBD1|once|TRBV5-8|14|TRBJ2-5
CASTPGQGEETQYF
TGTGCCAGCACACCGGGACAGGGCGAAGAGACCCAGTACTTC